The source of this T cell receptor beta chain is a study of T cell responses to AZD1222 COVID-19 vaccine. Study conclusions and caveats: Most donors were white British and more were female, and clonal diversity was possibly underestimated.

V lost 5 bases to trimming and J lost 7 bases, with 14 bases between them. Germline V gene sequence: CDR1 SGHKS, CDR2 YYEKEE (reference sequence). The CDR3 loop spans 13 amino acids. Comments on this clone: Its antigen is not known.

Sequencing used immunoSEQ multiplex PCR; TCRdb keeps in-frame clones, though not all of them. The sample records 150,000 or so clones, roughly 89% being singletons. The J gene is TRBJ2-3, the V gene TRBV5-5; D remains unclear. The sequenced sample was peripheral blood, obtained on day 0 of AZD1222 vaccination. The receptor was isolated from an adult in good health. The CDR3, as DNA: TGTGCCAGCAGATACGAGGAGAGGAATACGCAGTATTTT. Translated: CASRYEERNTQYF.